Listed below are T cell receptor beta chains from one sample, sequenced in a study of cytomegalovirus exposure and HLA in healthy donors. The protocol was immunoSEQ multiplex PCR, while the TCRdb copy is restricted to in-frame clones and leaves out a portion. This table holds about 110,000 clones, approximately 87% found once. Sequences were obtained from PBMCs. The receptors here all came from a young woman in good health and CMV-seropositive. CDR3s include the opening cysteine and the closing phenylalanine or tryptophan. The order of the fields is V gene, J gene, clone size, D gene, CDR3 protein, CDR3 DNA. The D gene is left open where the match is weak. Rows give clone size only sometimes, using once, few, many, or a class for an expanded clone.

V: TRBV30; J: TRBJ1-1; size: .; D: .; CDR3: CAWRADTEAFF; DNA: TGTGCCTGGAGGGCGGACACTGAAGCTTTCTTT
V: TRBV28; J: TRBJ1-2; size: .; D: .; CDR3: CASNYRIMHGYTF; DNA: TGTGCCAGCAATTACAGGATTATGCATGGCTACACCTTC
V: TRBV9; J: TRBJ1-1; size: .; D: .; CDR3: CASSVGRETEAFF; DNA: TGTGCCAGCAGCGTTGGGCGAGAGACTGAAGCTTTCTTT
V: TRBV28; J: TRBJ1-4; size: .; D: TRBD1; CDR3: CASSLFPVWTGFNEKLFF; DNA: TGTGCCAGCAGTTTATTTCCTGTTTGGACAGGGTTTAATGAAAAACTGTTTTTT
V: TRBV7-3; J: TRBJ1-1; size: .; D: TRBD1; CDR3: CASRGTANTEAFF; DNA: TGTGCCAGCAGAGGGACAGCGAACACTGAAGCTTTCTTT
V: TRBV6-5; J: TRBJ2-3; size: .; D: TRBD1; CDR3: CASSNRQGDTQYF; DNA: TGTGCCAGCAGTAACCGACAGGGGGATACGCAGTATTTT
V: TRBV4-3; J: TRBJ1-1; size: .; D: .; CDR3: CASSQDPSLNTEAFF; DNA: TGCGCCAGCAGCCAAGATCCCTCCTTGAACACTGAAGCTTTCTTT
V: TRBV6-5; J: TRBJ2-7; size: once; D: TRBD2; CDR3: CASSNGLAGPYEQYF; DNA: TGTGCCAGCAGTAACGGACTAGCGGGCCCCTACGAGCAGTACTTC
V: TRBV2; J: TRBJ1-2; size: .; D: .; CDR3: CASSEAWAEYGYTF; DNA: TGTGCCAGCAGTGAAGCATGGGCAGAATATGGCTACACCTTC
V: TRBV6-1; J: TRBJ1-6; size: .; D: TRBD1; CDR3: CASSESRGRDSPLHF; DNA: TGTGCCAGCAGTGAAAGTAGGGGGCGCGATTCACCCCTCCACTTT
V: TRBV2; J: TRBJ2-7; size: .; D: .; CDR3: CASGSGFAYEQYF; DNA: TGTGCCAGCGGGTCAGGGTTTGCCTACGAGCAGTACTTC
V: TRBV4-3; J: TRBJ2-7; size: .; D: TRBD1; CDR3: CASSQDIRQGVHEQYF; DNA: TGCGCCAGCAGCCAAGATATACGACAGGGTGTACACGAGCAGTACTTC
V: TRBV9; J: TRBJ2-1; size: .; D: .; CDR3: CASSVYPGPYNEQFF; DNA: TGTGCCAGCAGCGTATACCCAGGCCCCTACAATGAGCAGTTCTTC
V: TRBV11-2; J: TRBJ1-2; size: .; D: .; CDR3: CASSFEDSYGYTF; DNA: TGTGCCAGCAGCTTTGAGGACTCCTATGGCTACACCTTC
V: TRBV4-3; J: TRBJ2-1; size: .; D: .; CDR3: CASSQGPGGEQFF; DNA: TGCGCCAGCAGCCAAGGGCCCGGGGGTGAGCAGTTCTTC
V: TRBV18; J: TRBJ1-5; size: .; D: .; CDR3: CASSPPALQGEGSGGQPQHF; DNA: TGTGCCAGCTCACCACCGGCCCTACAGGGTGAAGGCAGTGGGGGTCAGCCCCAGCATTTT
V: TRBV7-9; J: TRBJ2-3; size: .; D: TRBD2; CDR3: CASSRSGGGSDTQYF; DNA: TGTGCCAGCAGCCGCTCGGGCGGGGGTTCAGATACGCAGTATTTT
V: TRBV2; J: TRBJ2-4; size: .; D: .; CDR3: CASSEAGNIQYF; DNA: TGTGCCAGCAGTGAGGCGGGGAACATTCAGTACTTC
V: TRBV28; J: TRBJ2-1; size: .; D: TRBD2; CDR3: CASIRTSGTAREQFF; DNA: TGTGCCAGCATTAGGACTAGCGGGACCGCGCGTGAGCAGTTCTTC
V: TRBV5-1; J: TRBJ2-2; size: .; D: TRBD1; CDR3: CASRPPGQGSSGELFF; DNA: TGCGCCAGCAGACCACCGGGACAGGGAAGTAGCGGGGAGCTGTTTTTT
V: TRBV9; J: TRBJ1-2; size: .; D: TRBD1; CDR3: CASSGRDRLNYGYTF; DNA: TGTGCCAGCAGCGGACGGGACAGATTAAACTATGGCTACACCTTC
V: TRBV29-1; J: TRBJ2-3; size: .; D: .; CDR3: CSVEDGGTDTQYF; DNA: TGCAGCGTTGAAGACGGAGGCACAGATACGCAGTATTTT
V: TRBV13; J: TRBJ1-6; size: .; D: .; CDR3: CASSYRPGPLHF; DNA: TGTGCCAGCAGCTACCGTCCGGGACCCCTCCACTTT
V: TRBV30; J: TRBJ1-1; size: .; D: .; CDR3: CAWSVWGLPEAFF; DNA: TGTGCCTGGAGTGTTTGGGGGCTACCTGAAGCTTTCTTT
V: TRBV5-4; J: TRBJ2-7; size: .; D: .; CDR3: CASSLTGQGEQYF; DNA: TGTGCCAGCAGCTTGACGGGTCAAGGCGAGCAGTACTTC
V: TRBV5-1; J: TRBJ2-3; size: .; D: TRBD2; CDR3: CASSFGTSGSTDTQYF; DNA: TGCGCCAGCAGCTTCGGGACTAGCGGTAGCACAGATACGCAGTATTTT
V: TRBV7-9; J: TRBJ1-1; size: .; D: .; CDR3: CASSSTGGNTEAFF; DNA: TGTGCCAGCAGCTCGACAGGTGGGAACACTGAAGCTTTCTTT
V: TRBV15; J: TRBJ1-5; size: .; D: .; CDR3: CATSMGGDQPQHF; DNA: TGTGCCACCAGCATGGGGGGGGATCAGCCCCAGCATTTT
V: TRBV15; J: TRBJ2-7; size: .; D: .; CDR3: CATRTGSGEQYF; DNA: TGTGCCACCCGGACCGGGAGCGGCGAGCAGTACTTC
V: TRBV10-3; J: TRBJ2-7; size: .; D: TRBD1; CDR3: CAIKGTGGNEQYF; DNA: TGTGCCATCAAGGGGACAGGGGGTAACGAGCAGTACTTC
V: TRBV9; J: TRBJ1-2; size: .; D: .; CDR3: CASSYLHTGHYTF; DNA: TGTGCCAGCAGCTATCTCCATACAGGGCACTACACCTTC
V: TRBV5-4; J: TRBJ1-1; size: once; D: .; CDR3: CASSSGGWSDTEAFF; DNA: TGTGCCAGCAGCTCCGGGGGTTGGAGCGACACTGAAGCTTTCTTT
V: TRBV4-3; J: TRBJ2-1; size: once; D: TRBD2; CDR3: CASSQELAKYNEQFF; DNA: TGCGCCAGCAGCCAAGAACTAGCGAAATACAATGAGCAGTTCTTC
V: TRBV7-2; J: TRBJ1-2; size: .; D: .; CDR3: CASSSHSEGAGYGYTF; DNA: TGTGCCAGCAGCAGCCATTCAGAGGGCGCCGGCTATGGCTACACCTTC
V: TRBV19; J: TRBJ1-1; size: .; D: .; CDR3: CATLIRPGGTEAFF; DNA: TGTGCCACCCTCATACGGCCGGGAGGCACTGAAGCTTTCTTT
V: TRBV5-6; J: TRBJ2-2; size: once; D: .; CDR3: CASSLFGGANTGELFF; DNA: TGTGCCAGCAGCTTGTTCGGCGGGGCGAACACCGGGGAGCTGTTTTTT
V: TRBV4-3; J: TRBJ2-1; size: .; D: TRBD2; CDR3: CASSQGGGWGEQFF; DNA: TGCGCCAGCAGCCAAGGCGGGGGGTGGGGTGAGCAGTTCTTC
V: TRBV19; J: TRBJ2-7; size: .; D: TRBD2; CDR3: CASSLRTSSSYEQYF; DNA: TGTGCCAGTAGTCTCCGGACTAGCAGCTCCTACGAGCAGTACTTC
V: TRBV4-2; J: TRBJ2-3; size: .; D: .; CDR3: CASSQVRGITTDTQYF; DNA: TGTGCCAGCAGCCAAGTAAGAGGGATAACAACAGATACGCAGTATTTT
V: TRBV5-4; J: TRBJ2-7; size: .; D: .; CDR3: CASSLSLASSYEQYF; DNA: TGTGCCAGCAGCTTGAGTCTAGCTAGCTCCTACGAGCAGTACTTC
V: TRBV5-4; J: TRBJ1-3; size: .; D: .; CDR3: CASSSTGSGNTIYF; DNA: TGTGCCAGCAGCTCTACAGGGTCTGGAAACACCATATATTTT
V: TRBV30; J: TRBJ2-5; size: .; D: TRBD2; CDR3: CAWSTARTSGWETQYF; DNA: TGTGCCTGGTCTACGGCCCGGACTAGCGGGTGGGAGACCCAGTACTTC
V: TRBV27; J: TRBJ2-7; size: .; D: .; CDR3: CASRKTAQGEQYF; DNA: TGTGCCAGCAGAAAGACAGCCCAGGGCGAGCAGTACTTC
V: TRBV5-1; J: TRBJ1-6; size: few; D: TRBD1; CDR3: CASSPTGGDSPLHF; DNA: TGCGCCAGCAGCCCTACAGGGGGCGATTCACCCCTCCACTTT